The clone carrying this T cell receptor (beta chain) was seen many times. Antigen specificity is unknown. V was clipped by 3 bases and J by 3 bases; unmatched bases: 10. The CDR3 is made up of 17 amino acids. The V gene's germline CDR1 is KGHDR and CDR2 SFDVKD. Conversion of TCR transcripts into cDNA relied on 5'RACE template switching, which added a universal primer site and UMIs. TCRdb fed the 5' RACE reads into MiXCR, producing one record per CDR3 protein. This sample has roughly 99,000 distinct CDR3 sequences, with about 6% found just once. The sample originates from a study of T cells after yellow fever vaccination. Study-wide points: Most primary-vaccination clones recurred post-booster (approximately 96% CD4, just over 85% CD8). Few clonotypes appeared in both CD4 and CD8 compartments.

The sequencing here drew on CD8+ T cells sorted from PBMCs, taken 10 days after the yellow fever booster vaccination. This TCR came from a young man who received the YFV17D yellow fever vaccine. The chain combines TRBV24-1 with TRBJ2-1, with 7 bases identical to TRBD1. The CDR3 nucleotides read TGTGCCACCAGTGATGCACGGGACAGTCACGGCTACAATGAGCAGTTCTTC. It yields the protein CATSDARDSHGYNEQFF.